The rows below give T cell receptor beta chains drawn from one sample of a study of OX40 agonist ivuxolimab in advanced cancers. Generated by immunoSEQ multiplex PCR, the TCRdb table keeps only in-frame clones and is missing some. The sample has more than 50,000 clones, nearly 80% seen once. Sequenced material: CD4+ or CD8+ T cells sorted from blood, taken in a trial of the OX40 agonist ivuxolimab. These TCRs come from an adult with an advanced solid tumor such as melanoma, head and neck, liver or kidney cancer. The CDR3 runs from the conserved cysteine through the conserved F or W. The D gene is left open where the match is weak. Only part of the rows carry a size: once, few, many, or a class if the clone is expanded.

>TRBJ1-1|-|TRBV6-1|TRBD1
TGTGCCAGCAGTACGCAGGGGGCAAACACTGAAGCTTTCTTT
CASSTQGANTEAFF
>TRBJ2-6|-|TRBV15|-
TGTGCCACCAGCAGAGATCCCAGGGCCTCTGGGGCCAACGTCCTGACTTTC
CATSRDPRASGANVLTF
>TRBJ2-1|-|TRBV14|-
TGTGCCAGCAGCCAAGATGCCCACAATGAGCAGTTCTTC
CASSQDAHNEQFF
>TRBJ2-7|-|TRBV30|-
TGTGCCTGGAAAAGCGGCTACGAGCAGTACTTC
CAWKSGYEQYF
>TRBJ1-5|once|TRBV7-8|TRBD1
TGTGCCAGCAGCCCACGGACAGGGAGCAATCAGCCCCAGCATTTT
CASSPRTGSNQPQHF
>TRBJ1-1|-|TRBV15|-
TGTGCCACCAGCAGAGGGGGATCCGCCACTGAAGCTTTCTTT
CATSRGGSATEAFF
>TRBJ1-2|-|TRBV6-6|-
TGTGCCAGCAGTACCCCCAGGGAGGAGGGCTATGGCTACACCTTC
CASSTPREEGYGYTF
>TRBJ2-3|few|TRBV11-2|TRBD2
TGTGCCAGCAGCTTAGCAGGCGGGGGGGCCCATACGCAGTATTTT
CASSLAGGGAHTQYF
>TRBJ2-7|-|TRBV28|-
TGTGCCAGCAGTTTAGTAGGTCTGGGGAACTACGGGCAGTACTTC
CASSLVGLGNYGQYF
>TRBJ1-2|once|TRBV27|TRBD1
TGTGCCAGCAGTAGGACAGGGGGTACCGATGGCTACACCTTC
CASSRTGGTDGYTF